The next 8 T cell receptor beta chains were all read from a single sample in a study of PD-1 blockade in classical Hodgkin lymphoma. Time point: cycle 4 day 1 (C4D1), after six to seven weeks of nivolumab. Brentuximab vedotin exposure varied among the patients, all of whom had relapsed after autologous stem cell transplantation. Some clones are missing from TCRdb's copy, which holds only in-frame ones; the method was immunoSEQ multiplex PCR. The sample records fewer than 45,000 clones, around 64% being singletons. Here the sequenced sample was peripheral blood mononuclear cells (PBMCs), taken before the fourth cycle of nivolumab. The receptors were gathered from a human donor with classical Hodgkin lymphoma.

This chain joins TRBV30 and TRBJ2-7; TRBD2 matches at 9 bases. Trimming removed 1 base from V and 5 bases from J; junction bases left unmatched: 12. This CDR3 has 16 residues. Looked up from germline, CDR1 is GTSNPN and CDR2 is SVGIG (reference sequence). CDR3 coding DNA: TGTGCCTGGAGTGCCACAGGGGCTAGCGGGATCCACGAGCAGTACTTC. Protein product: CAWSATGASGIHEQYF.

This chain connects TRBV27 to TRBJ1-5; D is uncertain. Germline loops: CDR1 MNHEY, CDR2 SMNVEV (reference sequence). Trimming took off 5 bases at V and 6 bases at J, with 14 bases between the two ends. This CDR3 has 14 amino acids. The CDR3 DNA is TGTGCCAGCAGTGATAACTACCCTACTCAGCCCCAGCATTTT. It yields the protein CASSDNYPTQPQHF.

The rearrangement links TRBV27 to TRBJ1-2, with TRBD1 matching over 9 bases. Per the germline V gene, CDR1 is MNHEY and CDR2 is SMNVEV (reference sequence). Trimming removed 4 bases from V and 4 bases from J; junction bases left unmatched: 10. CDR3 size: 16 residues. The CDR3 region is CASSSIWDREGYGYTF. DNA of the CDR3: TGTGCCAGCAGTTCCATATGGGACAGGGAAGGCTATGGCTACACCTTC.

The genes are TRBV18 and TRBJ2-1; TRBD2 aligns across 14 bases. CDR1 is KGHSH, CDR2 LQKENI, per germline. The CDR3 loop spans 15 amino acids. J was trimmed by 7 bases and V by 6 bases; bases with no gene match: 5. The CDR3 DNA is TGTGCCAGCTCGCCGGGACTAGCGGGAGAGAATGAGCAGTTCTTC. Translating it yields CASSPGLAGENEQFF. Looking up the rest from reference TRBV18 and TRBJ2-1 gives the full variable domain: NAGVMQNPRHLVRRRGQEARLRCSPMKGHSHVYWYRQLPEEGLKFMVYLQKENIIDESGMPKERFSAEFPKEGPSILRIQQVVRGDSAAYFCASSPGLAGENEQFFGPGTRLTVL.

The rearrangement links TRBV6-6 to TRBJ2-5; maybe TRBD2 (6 bases). Looked up from germline, CDR1 is MNHNY and CDR2 is SVGAGI (reference sequence). The CDR3 extends over 14 amino acids. Between the trimmed V and J ends, which lost 2 bases and 4 bases, there was a span of 11 bases. This CDR3 reads CASSYGGGVETQYF. CDR3 bases: TGTGCCAGCAGTTACGGAGGCGGGGTAGAGACCCAGTACTTC.

This clone appeared a single time. V usage is TRBV2 and J usage is TRBJ2-7, with unresolved D. Germline V gives CDR1 SNHLY, CDR2 FYNNEI. V was shortened by 5 bases and J by 4 bases, with 9 bases between the two germline ends. The CDR3 consists of 12 residues. The CDR3 spells CASSSDGYEQYF. The CDR3 coding sequence is TGTGCCAGCAGTTCGGACGGGTACGAGCAGTACTTC.

Note on this clone: It may be a read error: a sequence one base away is much more abundant. Within the sample, other DNA sequences also encode this same CDR3. The V and J genes are TRBV29-1 and TRBJ1-1; no clear D gene. V was pared by 1 base and J by 1 base, with 1 base between. Germline V gene sequence: CDR1 SQVTM, CDR2 ANQGSEA. The CDR3 runs to 11 residues. CDR3 in DNA: TGCAGCGTTGAAGGGAACACTGAAGCTTTCTTT. Amino acids: CSVEGNTEAFF.

V and J are TRBV6-5 and TRBJ2-4; 7 bases line up with TRBD2. Germline CDR1 reads MNHEY; CDR2 reads SVGAGI. The CDR3 has 13 amino acids. After removal of 2 bases from V and 7 bases from J, the junction contained 2 bases not matched to a gene. Here the CDR3 DNA reads TGTGCCAGCAGTTACGGGGAGGGGAACATTCAGTACTTC. It translates to CASSYGEGNIQYF.